This T cell receptor beta chain was sequenced in a study of blood T cell repertoires in COVID-19. Study-level background: Both acute and convalescent COVID-19 samples were obtained from the United States, Italy and Spain. PBMCs, B-cell-depleted T cells, or T cells were the source of the cDNA or gDNA that made up the material.

Study processing details: Reference gene primers were amplified, and this amplification served to estimate nucleated cell counts. Only in-frame clones appear in the TCRdb table, and some are missing; sequencing was by immunoSEQ multiplex PCR. V and J calls and clone size are those listed in that table; D and trimming were worked out from the DNA. The table lists 280,000 or so clones, 85% of them singletons. The CDR3 sequence is 16 residues long. Losses at the gene ends were 2 bases for V and 0 bases for J; bases not matched to a gene: 3. Germline V gene data show CDR1 as SGHNT and CDR2 as YYREEE (reference sequence).

The rearrangement joins TRBV5-4 to TRBJ2-3; TRBD2 aligns across 10 bases. The sample comprised peripheral blood. The TCR comes from a human donor in a cohort sampled during active COVID-19. Here the CDR3 reads CASSFMTSGSTDTQYF. CDR3 bases: TGTGCCAGCAGCTTTATGACTAGCGGGAGCACAGATACGCAGTATTTT.